This entry features one T cell receptor (beta chain) sequence. What it recognizes is unknown. The length of the CDR3 is 14 residues. CDR1 SGHAT and CDR2 FQDESV come from the germline V gene (reference sequence). Trimming took 5 bases from V and 3 from J; bases not matched to a gene: 3. The data belong to a study of OX40 agonist ivuxolimab in advanced cancers. Assay used: immunoSEQ multiplex PCR; TCRdb lists only in-frame clones, some missing. In the table there are roughly 58,000 clones, less than 90% of which are singletons. Whole-study results and caveats: Averaging showed that CD8+ T cells had more expanded clones than CD4+ did.

The sequencing used CD4+ or CD8+ T cells sorted from blood, collected in a trial of the OX40 agonist ivuxolimab. J is TRBJ2-3 and V is TRBV11-1; TRBD2 aligns across 9 bases. This sequence was found in an adult with an advanced solid tumor such as melanoma, head and neck, liver or kidney cancer. The CDR3 coding sequence is TGTGCCAGCAGCCCAGGACTAGCGACAGATACGCAGTATTTT. Translated: CASSPGLATDTQYF. Drawing the rest from reference TRBV11-1 and TRBJ2-3, the complete variable domain is EAEVAQSPRYKITEKSQAVAFWCDPISGHATLYWYRQILGQGPELLVQFQDESVVDDSQLPKDRFSAERLKGVDSTLKIQPAELGDSAMYLCASSPGLATDTQYFGPGTRLTVL.